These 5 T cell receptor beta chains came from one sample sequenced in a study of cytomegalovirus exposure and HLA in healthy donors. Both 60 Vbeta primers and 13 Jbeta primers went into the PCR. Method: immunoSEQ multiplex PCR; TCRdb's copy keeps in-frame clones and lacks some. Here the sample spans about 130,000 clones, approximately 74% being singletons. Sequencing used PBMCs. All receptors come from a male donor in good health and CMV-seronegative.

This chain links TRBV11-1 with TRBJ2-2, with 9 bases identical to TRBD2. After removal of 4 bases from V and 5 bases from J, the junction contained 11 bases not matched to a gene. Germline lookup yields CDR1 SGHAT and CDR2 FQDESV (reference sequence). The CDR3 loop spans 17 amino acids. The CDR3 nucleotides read TGTGCCAGCAGCTCCTTCCTTGCGGGGGGGCTAACCGGGGAGCTGTTTTTT. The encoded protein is CASSSFLAGGLTGELFF.

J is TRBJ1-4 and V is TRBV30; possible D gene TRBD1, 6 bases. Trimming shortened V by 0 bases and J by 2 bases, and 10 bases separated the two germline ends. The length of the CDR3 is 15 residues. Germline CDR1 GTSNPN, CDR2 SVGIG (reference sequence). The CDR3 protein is CAWSVQGGTNEKLFF. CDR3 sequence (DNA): TGTGCCTGGAGTGTACAGGGTGGGACTAATGAAAAACTGTTTTTT.

CDR3 sequence reads: CASSQDPGSGETQYF. The CDR3 DNA follows: TGTGCCAGCAGCCAAGATCCTGGGTCCGGGGAGACCCAGTACTTC. The chain employs TRBV4-2 and TRBJ2-5, with D hard to call. CDR1 is LGHNA and CDR2 is YNFKEQ in the germline V gene. V lost 0 bases and J 5 bases, leaving 13 bases between the germline ends. The length of the CDR3 is 15 residues.

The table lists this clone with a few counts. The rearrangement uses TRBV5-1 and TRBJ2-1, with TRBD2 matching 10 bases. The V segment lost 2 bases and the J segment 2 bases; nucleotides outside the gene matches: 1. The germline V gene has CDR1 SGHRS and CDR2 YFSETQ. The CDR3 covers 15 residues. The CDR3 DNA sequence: TGCGCCAGCAGCTTAGCGGGAGGGGCCTACAATGAGCAGTTCTTC. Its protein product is CASSLAGGAYNEQFF.

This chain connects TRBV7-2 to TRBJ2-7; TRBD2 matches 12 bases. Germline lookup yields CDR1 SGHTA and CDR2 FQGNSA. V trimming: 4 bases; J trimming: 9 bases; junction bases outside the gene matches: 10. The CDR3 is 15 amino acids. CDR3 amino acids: CASSSRLAGAPRQYF. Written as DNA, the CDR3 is TGTGCCAGCAGCTCCCGACTAGCGGGAGCGCCGCGGCAGTACTTC. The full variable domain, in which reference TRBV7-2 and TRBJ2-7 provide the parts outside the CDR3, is GAGVSQSPSNKVTEKGKDVELRCDPISGHTALYWYRQSLGQGLEFLIYFQGNSAPDKSGLPSDRFSAERTGGSVSTLTIQRTQQEDSAVYLCASSSRLAGAPRQYFGPGTRLTVT.